This is a list of T cell receptor beta chains from one sample in a study of cytomegalovirus exposure and HLA in healthy donors. Measured with immunoSEQ multiplex PCR; TCRdb has only the in-frame clones, and not every one. The sample consists of about 59,000 clones, 65% to 80% of them appearing once. The material sequenced was PBMCs. The receptor source for this set is a young man in good health and CMV-seropositive. The CDR3 runs from the conserved cysteine through the conserved F or W. The order of the fields is V gene, D gene, clone size, J gene, CDR3 protein, CDR3 DNA. A D gene is named only where the DNA matches it firmly. Size values are once, few and many counts, or a class for expanded clones, and some rows have none.

V: TRBV25-1
D: NA
size: NA
J: TRBJ1-1
CDR3: CASSELGGFTEAFF
DNA: TGTGCCAGCAGTGAACTTGGAGGGTTCACTGAAGCTTTCTTT

V: TRBV28
D: TRBD1
size: NA
J: TRBJ1-2
CDR3: CASHRGHNYGYTF
DNA: TGTGCCAGCCACAGGGGGCATAACTATGGCTACACCTTC

V: TRBV30
D: NA
size: NA
J: TRBJ1-6
CDR3: CAWSVRFSSYNSPLHF
DNA: TGTGCCTGGAGTGTACGTTTTAGCTCCTATAATTCACCCCTCCACTTT

V: TRBV18
D: NA
size: NA
J: TRBJ1-1
CDR3: CASSPWRPGDTEAFF
DNA: TGTGCCAGCTCCCCTTGGCGGCCGGGGGACACTGAAGCTTTCTTT

V: TRBV6-1
D: TRBD1
size: NA
J: TRBJ1-5
CDR3: CASSVGQINQPQHF
DNA: TGTGCCAGCAGCGTGGGACAGATTAATCAGCCCCAGCATTTT

V: TRBV11-3
D: NA
size: NA
J: TRBJ2-1
CDR3: CASSLRGILFYNEQFF
DNA: TGTGCCAGCAGCTTACGGGGGATTCTTTTCTACAATGAGCAGTTCTTC

V: TRBV7-9
D: NA
size: NA
J: TRBJ1-1
CDR3: CASSVYRDTEAFF
DNA: TGTGCCAGCAGCGTCTACAGGGACACTGAAGCTTTCTTT

V: TRBV6-4
D: NA
size: NA
J: TRBJ1-4
CDR3: CASSEWPNEKLFF
DNA: TGTGCCAGCAGTGAATGGCCGAATGAAAAACTGTTTTTT

V: TRBV4-3
D: NA
size: NA
J: TRBJ1-1
CDR3: CASSQEVTAISAFF
DNA: TGCGCCAGCAGCCAAGAAGTGACAGCGATTAGTGCTTTCTTT

V: TRBV11-3
D: NA
size: NA
J: TRBJ1-1
CDR3: CASSLTGKTEAFF
DNA: TGTGCCAGCAGCTTAACAGGGAAAACTGAAGCTTTCTTT

V: TRBV19
D: NA
size: NA
J: TRBJ1-6
CDR3: CASSTDSSYNSPLHF
DNA: TGTGCCAGTAGTACGGACAGCTCCTATAATTCACCCCTCCACTTT

V: TRBV6-1
D: TRBD1
size: NA
J: TRBJ2-7
CDR3: CASSEYRPGQGRDEQYF
DNA: TGTGCCAGCAGTGAATACAGGCCGGGACAGGGGAGAGACGAGCAGTACTTC

V: TRBV5-1
D: NA
size: few
J: TRBJ1-1
CDR3: CASSFSQGWDTEAFF
DNA: TGCGCCAGCAGCTTTTCACAGGGCTGGGACACTGAAGCTTTCTTT

V: TRBV4-2
D: TRBD2
size: NA
J: TRBJ2-1
CDR3: CASSGGALDEQFF
DNA: TGTGCTTCTAGCGGGGGGGCCTTGGATGAGCAGTTCTTC

V: TRBV6-9
D: NA
size: few
J: TRBJ2-5
CDR3: CASSSLPVLYQETQYF
DNA: TGTGCCAGCAGTTCCCTTCCAGTCCTGTACCAAGAGACCCAGTACTTC

V: TRBV10-1
D: NA
size: once
J: TRBJ1-1
CDR3: CASSGWLFRVVWTEAFF
DNA: TGCGCCAGCAGTGGATGGTTGTTCCGGGTAGTTTGGACTGAAGCTTTCTTT

V: TRBV7-9
D: NA
size: NA
J: TRBJ2-7
CDR3: CSSSPRRVGALGSYEQYF
DNA: TGTTCCAGCAGCCCTCGTCGGGTGGGGGCTCTAGGTTCGTACGAGCAGTACTTC

V: TRBV7-3
D: NA
size: NA
J: TRBJ2-7
CDR3: CASSIGQRDEQYF
DNA: TGTGCCAGCAGCATCGGACAGCGCGACGAGCAGTACTTC

V: TRBV5-6
D: TRBD1
size: NA
J: TRBJ1-4
CDR3: CASSFRTGGEKLFF
DNA: TGTGCCAGCAGCTTTCGGACAGGGGGGGAAAAACTGTTTTTT

V: TRBV9
D: NA
size: NA
J: TRBJ2-3
CDR3: CASSPLAGHTDTQYF
DNA: TGTGCCAGCAGCCCCTTGGCGGGTCACACAGATACGCAGTATTTT

V: TRBV14
D: NA
size: NA
J: TRBJ1-1
CDR3: CASSPLGEGGNTEAFF
DNA: TGTGCCAGCAGCCCTCTGGGGGAGGGAGGGAACACTGAAGCTTTCTTT

V: TRBV28
D: NA
size: NA
J: TRBJ1-3
CDR3: CASSLHAGSGNTIYF
DNA: TGTGCCAGCAGTTTACACGCCGGCTCTGGAAACACCATATATTTT

V: TRBV29-1
D: TRBD1
size: NA
J: TRBJ1-2
CDR3: CSVVGTGDGYTF
DNA: TGCAGCGTTGTAGGGACAGGGGATGGCTACACCTTC

V: TRBV27
D: NA
size: few
J: TRBJ1-6
CDR3: CASSFGVLSSYNSPLHF
DNA: TGTGCCAGCAGTTTCGGGGTTTTGAGCTCCTATAATTCACCCCTCCACTTT

V: TRBV7-6
D: NA
size: NA
J: TRBJ2-3
CDR3: CASSSRQEPTDTQYF
DNA: TGTGCCAGCAGCTCCAGACAGGAACCCACAGATACGCAGTATTTT

V: TRBV7-9
D: TRBD2
size: NA
J: TRBJ2-1
CDR3: CASSRTSGGGGQFF
DNA: TGTGCCAGCAGCCGGACTAGCGGGGGGGGCGGGCAGTTCTTC

V: TRBV27
D: TRBD1
size: once
J: TRBJ2-7
CDR3: CASSPEGDSTYEQYF
DNA: TGTGCCAGCAGCCCCGAGGGGGACAGTACCTACGAGCAGTACTTC

V: TRBV5-1
D: TRBD1
size: NA
J: TRBJ2-1
CDR3: CASSSGTGSSYNEQFF
DNA: TGCGCCAGCAGCTCTGGGACAGGGAGCTCCTACAATGAGCAGTTCTTC

V: TRBV6-1
D: TRBD1
size: NA
J: TRBJ2-2
CDR3: CASSGQGARPLNTGELFF
DNA: TGTGCCAGCAGTGGACAGGGGGCCCGTCCCCTGAACACCGGGGAGCTGTTTTTT

V: TRBV6-5
D: TRBD1
size: NA
J: TRBJ2-7
CDR3: CASRRGQGAHEQYF
DNA: TGTGCCAGCAGGCGGGGACAGGGTGCGCACGAGCAGTACTTC

V: TRBV5-5
D: TRBD1
size: NA
J: TRBJ1-1
CDR3: CASSFGTANTEAFF
DNA: TGTGCCAGCAGCTTCGGGACAGCGAACACTGAAGCTTTCTTT

V: TRBV9
D: TRBD1
size: NA
J: TRBJ1-5
CDR3: CASSDTGGGQPQHF
DNA: TGTGCCAGCAGCGACACAGGGGGGGGTCAGCCCCAGCATTTT

V: TRBV18
D: TRBD1
size: NA
J: TRBJ2-5
CDR3: CASSPPSRGQETQYF
DNA: TGTGCCAGCTCACCACCGAGCAGGGGGCAAGAGACCCAGTACTTC